This T cell receptor beta chain emerged from a study of OX40 agonist ivuxolimab in advanced cancers. General observations from the study: Low normalized T-cell clonal expansion was also seen in some nonresponders.

Comment on this clone: Its antigen is not known.

With 5 bases removed from V and 8 bases from J, the gap between germline ends came to 15 bases. Germline lookup yields CDR1 SEHNR and CDR2 FQNEAQ (reference sequence). The CDR3 extends over 13 amino acids. TCRdb's table, derived via immunoSEQ multiplex PCR, lists solely in-frame clones and lacks some. Of roughly 56,000 clones detected, around 83% appear once; the ten largest clones hold around 4.7%. Here the sequenced sample was CD4+ or CD8+ T cells sorted from blood, taken in a trial of the OX40 agonist ivuxolimab. This receptor was obtained from an adult with an advanced solid tumor such as melanoma, head and neck, liver or kidney cancer. The rearrangement links TRBV7-9 to TRBJ1-1, with a tentative D call TRBD1 (6 bases). CDR3 in DNA: TGTGCCAGCAGCCTCCCCGGGGGACAAGAAGCTTTCTTT. Translation: CASSLPGGQEAFF.